This TCR beta chain was identified during a study of control samples from healthy donors and cancer patients. TCRdb keeps only in-frame clones here, not all; method: immunoSEQ multiplex PCR. The repertoire includes 70,000 to 100,000 clones, around nine tenths of them detected once, and 6% to 9.5% sits in the top ten. V gave up 4 bases and J gave up 3 bases; unmatched junction bases: 6. CDR1 is SGHRS, CDR2 YFSETQ, per germline. This CDR3 contains 15 residues. Sequencing was performed on blood. The chain uses TRBV5-1 and TRBJ1-4; 7 nucleotides align to TRBD1. The sequence was obtained from a woman aged 55-75 years in good health. CDR3 coding DNA: TGCGCCAGCAGCCCGGGGACAGCCTCTAATGAAAAACTGTTTTTT. Encoded protein: CASSPGTASNEKLFF.